The 18 T cell receptor beta chains in this list originate from one sample, sequenced in a study of T cells after yellow fever vaccination. TCRdb independently ran MiXCR on the 5' RACE reads; one entry per CDR3 protein. The top ten clones hold under 20% of a sample with about 240,000 distinct CDR3 sequences, 3.6% of them seen once. Sequenced here: PBMCs, sampled 15 days after the yellow fever booster vaccination. These receptors were obtained from a young man who received the YFV17D yellow fever vaccine.

This clonotype was detected many times. The chain is built from TRBV29-1 and TRBJ1-1; D gene unclear. Germline V gene sequence: CDR1 SQVTM, CDR2 ANQGSEA. The CDR3 is made up of 12 amino acids. Trimming shortened V by 6 bases and J by 4 bases, and 12 bases separated the two germline ends. CDR3 DNA sequence: TGCAGCGTAAGCAGCCTGAGCACTGAAGCTTTCTTT. It yields the protein CSVSSLSTEAFF.

This clonotype came up many times. The V gene is TRBV25-1, the J gene TRBJ1-1; D perhaps matches TRBD1 (5 bases). Germline CDR1 is MGHDK and CDR2 is SYGVNS. Trimming removed 5 bases from V and 4 bases from J, with 11 bases in between. The length of the CDR3 is 13 residues. This chain's CDR3 is CASSSLGTTEAFF. In DNA form, the CDR3 reads TGTGCCAGCAGTTCTTTGGGGACCACTGAAGCTTTCTTT.

This clonotype was counted many times. This chain uses TRBV20-1 with TRBJ2-7, with 10 nucleotides matching TRBD1. The length of the CDR3 is 14 residues. With 5 bases clipped from V and 7 bases from J, the junction kept 11 bases outside the gene matches. Germline assignment: CDR1 DFQATT and CDR2 SNEGSKA (reference sequence). CDR3 nucleotide sequence: TGCAGTGCTCTAGAGGGACAGGGGATAGGGGAGCAGTACGTC. It translates to CSALEGQGIGEQYV.

This clonotype was counted ten times or more. This rearrangement joins TRBV7-2 to TRBJ2-1, with D perhaps TRBD1 (6 bases). Trimming cost V 4 bases and J 7 bases, with 17 bases left between them. CDR1 and CDR2 (germline): SGHTA, FQGNSA. The CDR3 is 15 residues long. CDR3 sequence: CASSSYRDSWNEQFF. The CDR3 DNA reads TGTGCCAGCAGCTCCTACAGGGATTCATGGAATGAGCAGTTCTTC.

There are many counts of this clonotype. The chain carries TRBV27 and TRBJ2-7, with a weak D call TRBD1 (6 bases). This CDR3 comprises 15 residues. The V gene's germline CDR1 is MNHEY and CDR2 SMNVEV (reference sequence). V was pared by 2 bases and J by 4 bases, with 15 bases between. The CDR3 spells CASSLRPGQRYEQYF. CDR3 DNA sequence: TGTGCCAGCAGTTTAAGGCCCGGACAGCGGTACGAGCAGTACTTC.

CDR3 loop: CASSLSADNEQFF. CDR3 bases: TGTGCCAGCAGTTTATCAGCAGACAATGAGCAGTTCTTC. This sequence joins TRBV27 and TRBJ2-1; no clear D gene. Germline CDR1 is MNHEY and CDR2 is SMNVEV (reference sequence). V was trimmed by 0 bases and J by 5 bases, leaving 5 bases between them. This CDR3 has 13 amino acids.

Concerning this clonotype: The CDR3 carries no conserved terminal phenylalanine or tryptophan, so it likely arises from a read error. The chain combines TRBV7-2 with TRBJ2-7; perhaps TRBD1 as D (5 bases). The CDR3 runs 13 residues. The V end was cut by 1 base, the J end by 2 bases, with 6 bases between. In germline, CDR1 is SGHTA, CDR2 FQGNSA. CDR3 sequence reads: CASSLGQPYEQYL. CDR3 nucleotide sequence: TGTGCCAGCAGCTTAGGACAGCCCTACGAGCAGTACCTC.

This clonotype was recorded at least ten times. The chain couples TRBV20-1 to TRBJ2-7, with TRBD1 matching 8 bases. The V gene's germline CDR1 is DFQATT and CDR2 SNEGSKA (reference sequence). This CDR3 has 14 amino acids. V shed 4 bases, J shed 2 bases, and the junction held 7 bases outside the gene matches. CDR3 sequence: CSATDRVLPYEQYV. The CDR3 DNA is TGCAGTGCTACGGACAGGGTCTTACCCTACGAGCAGTACGTC.

This clonotype appeared many times. The rearrangement links TRBV3-1 to TRBJ2-3, with D unclear. CDR3 size: 13 residues. V lost 0 bases, J lost 8 bases, and 9 bases lay in between. The V gene's germline CDR1 is LGHDT and CDR2 YNNKEL (reference sequence). CDR3: CASSQDLLSTQYF. CDR3 DNA sequence: TGTGCCAGCAGCCAAGATCTCCTAAGTACGCAGTATTTT.

This clonotype showed up many times. The chain combines TRBV5-4 with TRBJ1-1; weak D call: TRBD1 (6 bases). The V gene lost 4 bases and the J gene lost 5 bases, with 15 bases spanning the gap. CDR3 length: 14 residues. Germline assignment: CDR1 SGHNT and CDR2 YYREEE (reference sequence). The CDR3 DNA reads TGTGCCAGCAGCGGAGGAGGGGGGGGGACTGAAGCTTTCTTT. It encodes CASSGGGGGTEAFF.

Concerning this clonotype: A much larger clone differs from this one at a single base, so this may be a read error. The genes are TRBV30 and TRBJ2-2; TRBD1 is a possible D gene (5 bases). This CDR3 comprises 17 residues. V gave up 5 bases and J gave up 6 bases, with 25 bases separating them. From germline, CDR1 is GTSNPN and CDR2 SVGIG (reference sequence). The CDR3 region has the DNA TGTGCCTGGGAAGGGGCGGTAAGGGCCATGTTGGCCGGGGAGCTGTTTTTT. Amino acids: CAWEGAVRAMLAGELFF.

This clonotype was seen repeatedly, ten times or more. The genes are TRBV7-2 and TRBJ2-3; a possible D gene is TRBD2 (6 bases). The CDR3 is made up of 15 amino acids. V gave up 2 bases and J gave up 0 bases, with 9 bases separating them. The germline CDR1 and CDR2 sequences are SGHTA and FQGNSA. The DNA of the CDR3 is TGTGCCAGCAGCTTACAGGCGGGAAGCACAGATACGCAGTATTTT. Its translation is CASSLQAGSTDTQYF. The complete variable domain, with remaining parts taken from reference TRBV7-2 and TRBJ2-3, reads GAGVSQSPSNKVTEKGKDVELRCDPISGHTALYWYRQSLGQGLEFLIYFQGNSAPDKSGLPSDRFSAERTGGSVSTLTIQRTQQEDSAVYLCASSLQAGSTDTQYFGPGTRLTVL.

In its sample, this clonotype was seen many times. The chain couples TRBV10-3 to TRBJ2-3; D not certain. Trimming removed 7 bases from V and 6 bases from J, with 8 bases in between. The CDR3 totals 11 residues. Germline CDR1 is ENHRY and CDR2 is SYGVKD. The CDR3 region is CAIKSGDTQYF. The CDR3 DNA reads as TGTGCCATCAAGTCCGGGGATACGCAGTATTTT.

This clonotype was seen ten or more times. The gene calls are TRBV10-3 and TRBJ1-2; 9 bases match TRBD1. CDR3 length: 14 amino acids. The V gene end was trimmed by 11 bases and the J gene end by 4 bases; junction bases not matched to a gene: 11. Germline V gene lookup returns CDR1 ENHRY and CDR2 SYGVKD. The CDR3 sequence is CASRVGQGIYGYTF. The CDR3 DNA follows: TGTGCCTCCCGGGTTGGACAGGGGATCTATGGCTACACCTTC.

This clonotype was seen only a few times. This chain connects TRBV6-5 to TRBJ1-3; D possibly corresponds to TRBD1 (5 bases). Between the trimmed V and J ends, which lost 0 bases and 1 base, there was a span of 13 bases. Germline values: CDR1 MNHEY, CDR2 SVGAGI. The CDR3 length is 17 residues. CDR3 residues: CASSYSRTPRSGNTIYF. In DNA, the CDR3 is TGTGCCAGCAGTTACTCGCGGACACCGAGATCTGGAAACACCATATATTTT.

This clonotype has at least ten counts. This chain links TRBV4-1 with TRBJ2-1; 7 bases are a match to TRBD1. The ends lost 1 base at V and 7 bases at J; junction bases unmatched: 10. Germline assignment: CDR1 MGHRA and CDR2 YSYEKL. This CDR3 has 16 amino acids. The DNA for the CDR3 is TGCGCCAGCAGCCAAGGAACAGGGGCGTACTCTAATGAGCAGTTCTTC. Translating gives CASSQGTGAYSNEQFF.

Many counts were recorded for this clonotype. V usage is TRBV5-1 and J usage is TRBJ2-1; the D is unclear. There are 14 residues in the CDR3. Per the germline V gene, CDR1 is SGHRS and CDR2 is YFSETQ. V lost 1 base and J lost 5, with 10 bases in between. The CDR3 DNA follows: TGCGCCAGCAGCTTGTACAAGTTTGACAATGAGCAGTTCTTC. Encoded protein: CASSLYKFDNEQFF. Together with reference TRBV5-1 and TRBJ2-1, the CDR3 gives the full variable domain: KAGVTQTPRYLIKTRGQQVTLSCSPISGHRSVSWYQQTPGQGLQFLFEYFSETQRNKGNFPGRFSGRQFSNSRSEMNVSTLELGDSALYLCASSLYKFDNEQFFGPGTRLTVL.

This clonotype has more than one count but fewer than ten. The rearrangement joins TRBV27 to TRBJ1-4; D gene uncertain. Germline values: CDR1 MNHEY, CDR2 SMNVEV (reference sequence). V was trimmed by 4 bases and J by 10 bases, leaving 13 bases between them. This CDR3 has 13 residues. CDR3 sequence reads: CASSSSSFGKLFF. CDR3 coding DNA: TGTGCCAGCAGTTCTAGCTCGTTTGGAAAACTGTTTTTT. Together with reference TRBV27 and TRBJ1-4, the CDR3 gives the full variable domain: EAQVTQNPRYLITVTGKKLTVTCSQNMNHEYMSWYRQDPGLGLRQIYYSMNVEVTDKGDVPEGYKVSRKEKRNFPLILESPSPNQTSLYFCASSSSSFGKLFFGSGTQLSVL.